The 7 T cell receptor beta chains listed next were all sequenced from one sample in a study of cytomegalovirus exposure and HLA in healthy donors. 60 Vbeta and 13 Jbeta primers were used in PCR. The repertoire was sequenced with immunoSEQ multiplex PCR; TCRdb's copy has only in-frame clones and lacks some. The table shows some 89,000 clones, with 81% occurring only once. Sequenced: PBMCs. These receptors were taken from a woman aged 25 to 39 in good health and CMV-seronegative.

This clone was recorded once. J is TRBJ2-7 and V is TRBV18, with D possibly being TRBD2 (6 bases). Germline V lookup: CDR1 KGHSH, CDR2 LQKENI. The CDR3 covers 14 residues. Between the trimmed V and J ends, which lost 4 bases and 2 bases, there was a span of 12 bases. The CDR3 nucleotides read TGTGCCAGCTCACTCACGGAGGGACCCTACGAGCAGTACTTC. As protein: CASSLTEGPYEQYF.

The genes are TRBV5-5 and TRBJ1-1, with 10 bases identical to TRBD1. This CDR3 contains 16 residues. V lost 1 base, J lost 4 bases, and 7 bases stayed unmatched. Germline V gene sequence: CDR1 SGHKS, CDR2 YYEKEE (reference sequence). The CDR3 sequence is CASSLPGTGVLTEAFF. The CDR3 DNA sequence: TGTGCCAGCAGCTTGCCCGGGACAGGGGTTCTCACTGAAGCTTTCTTT.

This chain uses TRBV11-2 with TRBJ2-6, with TRBD1 matching over 8 bases. Germline loops: CDR1 SGHAT, CDR2 FQNNGV. After removal of 4 bases from V and 1 base from J, the junction contained 9 bases not matched to a gene. The length of the CDR3 is 18 residues. CDR3 protein: CASSSGQGRFSGANVLTF. In DNA, the CDR3 is TGTGCCAGCAGCTCAGGACAGGGTCGATTTTCTGGGGCCAACGTCCTGACTTTC.

This sequence joins TRBV5-1 and TRBJ1-5; tentative D call: TRBD1 (5 bases). With 0 bases removed from V and 5 bases from J, the gap between germline ends came to 9 bases. Looked up from germline, CDR1 is SGHRS and CDR2 is YFSETQ. This CDR3 spans 14 amino acids. Here the CDR3 DNA reads TGCGCCAGCAGCTTGGGACAGCCCCATCAGCCCCAGCATTTT. Translated, it gives CASSLGQPHQPQHF.

The rearrangement joins TRBV14 to TRBJ2-1, with 7 bases lining up with TRBD2. Germline trimming cut 0 bases from V and 0 bases from J; bases unmatched to any gene: 5. The CDR3 contains 17 residues. CDR1 is SGHDN, CDR2 FVKESK, per germline. The CDR3 sequence: CASSQEAGPVSYNEQFF. The CDR3 coding sequence is TGTGCCAGCAGCCAAGAAGCGGGACCTGTCTCCTACAATGAGCAGTTCTTC.

This sequence joins TRBV15 and TRBJ1-2, with unresolved D. V was clipped by 0 bases and J by 3 bases, with 11 bases between them. There are 15 residues in the CDR3. Germline assignment: CDR1 LNHNV and CDR2 YYDKDF (reference sequence). CDR3 nucleotide sequence: TGTGCCACCAGCAGAGACGGCCGGCGGGACTATGGCTACACCTTC. Translation gives CATSRDGRRDYGYTF.

This clone has just one count. The genes are TRBV10-3 and TRBJ2-3; D gene uncertain. The CDR3 has 14 residues. Trimming removed 4 bases from V and 0 bases from J, with 8 bases in between. Germline CDR1 is ENHRY and CDR2 is SYGVKD. The CDR3 loop is CAISGAFSTDTQYF. The DNA for the CDR3 is TGTGCCATCAGTGGAGCTTTTAGCACAGATACGCAGTATTTT.